This T cell receptor (beta chain) came from a study of T cells in Graves' hyperthyroidism and ophthalmopathy. The CDR3 regions of TCR beta were amplified from RNA transcripts. The HTBI primer set was used in a first-round RT-PCR of the TCR CDR3. MiXCR was run by TCRdb on the multiplex PCR reads, yielding one entry per CDR3 protein. The profile shows under 800,000 distinct CDR3 sequences, approximately 15% of them singletons. It was considered stable Graves' hyperthyroidism when ophthalmopathy did not progress within 18 months. Diagnosis of hyperthyroidism was new in patients aged 18 to 65, and its duration was under 2 months. Germline V gene sequence: CDR1 LNHDA, CDR2 SQIVND (reference sequence). The CDR3 length is 14 residues. Trimming left V 3 bases short and J 6 bases short, with 13 bases between.

The sequence was collected from a woman under 30 with Graves' hyperthyroidism. The source material was blood. This rearrangement joins TRBV19 to TRBJ2-3; D is undetermined. The CDR3 reads CASSMLDRVDTQYF. The CDR3 DNA sequence: TGTGCCAGTAGTATGTTGGACCGAGTGGATACGCAGTATTTT.